This TCR beta chain emerged from a study of pediatric ulcerative colitis. Study findings and constraints: Rectal repertoires separated controls, mild-moderate and acute severe colitis. Repertoires came from total lymphocyte DNA, not specific subsets. Blood-derived T cells may be present in rectal pinch biopsies. Two rectal clonotypes were found only in ulcerative colitis patients, all of them.

During colonoscopy, one to two rectal pinch biopsies were collected. The length of the CDR3 is 14 residues. Germline lookup yields CDR1 MGHRA and CDR2 YSYEKL. V shed 7 bases, J shed 2 bases, and the junction held 7 bases outside the gene matches. As for this clone: The antigen remains undetermined.

Profiling relied on immunoSEQ multiplex PCR, and the TCRdb table lists in-frame clones only, not all of them. The repertoire holds around 20,000 clones, with 74% as singletons. The rearrangement joins TRBV4-1 to TRBJ1-2, with 7 bases identical to TRBD1. This sequence was found in a boy younger than 18 with moderate ulcerative colitis. Sequencing was done on a sample of gut tissue. DNA of the CDR3: TGCGCCAGCAAACGGACAGGCGACAACTATGGCTACACCTTC. This encodes CASKRTGDNYGYTF.